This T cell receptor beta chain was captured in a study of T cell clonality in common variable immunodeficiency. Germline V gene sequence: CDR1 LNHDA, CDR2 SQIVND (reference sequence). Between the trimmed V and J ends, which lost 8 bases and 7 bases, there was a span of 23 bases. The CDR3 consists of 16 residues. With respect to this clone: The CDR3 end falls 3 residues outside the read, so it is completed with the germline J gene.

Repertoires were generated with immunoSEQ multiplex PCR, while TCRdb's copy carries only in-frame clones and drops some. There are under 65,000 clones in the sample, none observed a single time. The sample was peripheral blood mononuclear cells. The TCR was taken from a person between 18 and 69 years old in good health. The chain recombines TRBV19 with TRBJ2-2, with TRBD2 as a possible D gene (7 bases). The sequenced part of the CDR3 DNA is TGTGCCAGTTCTTACTCTGCGGGGGCCCGCCTCGGGGAG. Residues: CASSYSAGARLGE. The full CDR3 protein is CASSYSAGARLGELFF. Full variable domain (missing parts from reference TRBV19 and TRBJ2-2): DGGITQSPKYLFRKEGQNVTLSCEQNLNHDAMYWYRQDPGQGLRLIYYSQIVNDFQKGDIAEGYSVSREKKESFPLTVTSAQKNPTAFYLCASSYSAGARLGELFFGEGSRLTVL.